A single sample is the source of the 13 T cell receptor beta chains below, sequenced in a study of blood T cell repertoires in COVID-19. Assay: immunoSEQ multiplex PCR; the TCRdb copy retains only in-frame clones and omits some. Counted here are a few hundred thousand clones, 85% occurring once; the ten biggest clones make up around 20%. The sequencing sample was made of PBMCs or T cells enriched from blood (not recorded which). The receptors derive from a man in his forties who had recovered from COVID-19.

V gene TRBV3-1 (or the pseudogene TRBV3-2) combines with J gene TRBJ1-1, with 7 nucleotides matching TRBD1. The CDR3 is 14 amino acids. Germline V gene data show CDR1 as LGHDT and CDR2 as YNNKEL (reference sequence). Trimming took 4 bases from V and 1 from J; bases not matched to a gene: 3. The chain's CDR3 is CASSPKGANTEAFF. DNA of the CDR3: TGTGCCAGCAGCCCGAAGGGGGCGAACACTGAAGCTTTCTTT.

The chain carries TRBV6-4 and TRBJ2-1; D uncertain. This CDR3 contains 15 residues. Trimming shortened V by 8 bases and J by 4 bases, and 18 bases separated the two germline ends. The germline CDR1 and CDR2 sequences are MRHNA and SNTAGT. CDR3 bases: TGTGCCAGCCGTACCGACTCTTCCCCATACAATGAGCAGTTCTTC. It is translated as CASRTDSSPYNEQFF.

This clone appeared once. The chain recombines TRBV7-2 with TRBJ1-5; D is undetermined. Germline V lookup: CDR1 SGHTA, CDR2 FQGNSA. The CDR3 is 15 amino acids. Trimming left V 2 bases short and J 0 bases short, with 8 bases between. The DNA for the CDR3 is TGTGCCAGCAGCTTATCTTTGTATAGCAATCAGCCCCAGCATTTT. Its translation: CASSLSLYSNQPQHF.

The rearrangement joins TRBV27 to TRBJ2-5; no firm D call. CDR1 is MNHEY, CDR2 SMNVEV, per germline (reference sequence). Trimming took 5 bases from V and 1 from J, leaving 11 bases between them. The CDR3 spans 14 residues. CDR3 sequence: CASSPSSGQETQYF. CDR3 sequence (DNA): TGTGCCAGCAGTCCCTCTTCAGGCCAAGAGACCCAGTACTTC.

In this sample, this clone turned up once. The chain employs TRBV24-1 and TRBJ2-3; D is ambiguous. The V gene's germline CDR1 is KGHDR and CDR2 SFDVKD. Trimming removed 4 bases at V and 0 bases at J, with 10 bases between. The CDR3 covers 15 residues. CDR3 loop: CATSDATTSTDTQYF. Written as DNA, the CDR3 is TGTGCCACCAGTGACGCCACGACTAGCACAGATACGCAGTATTTT.

Comments on this clone: Sequence at one end of the junction differs from germline and may be a read error. This sequence joins TRBV6-5 and TRBJ1-2; 7 bases align to TRBD1. CDR3 length equals 13 residues. Per germline, CDR1 MNHEY and CDR2 SVGAGI. The CDR3 loop is CAGGQSANYGYTF. The CDR3 DNA reads as TGTGCCGGGGGACAGTCAGCTAACTATGGCTACACCTTT.

The chain combines TRBV19 with TRBJ2-3; D ambiguous. Trimming stripped 0 bases from V and 3 bases from J, with 16 bases between. The CDR3 runs to 17 residues. Germline CDR1 is LNHDA and CDR2 is SQIVND (reference sequence). The CDR3 sequence is CASSIDRPSIKTDTQYF. CDR3 nucleotides: TGTGCCAGTAGTATAGACAGGCCCTCTATAAAAACAGATACGCAGTATTTT.

The V and J genes are TRBV9 and TRBJ1-1; 12 bases are shared with TRBD1. Germline V gives CDR1 SGDLS, CDR2 YYNGEE. J was trimmed by 5 bases and V by 4 bases; bases with no gene match: 12. The CDR3 is 17 residues long. CDR3 region: CASSPRPGTGGWTEAFF. The CDR3 coding sequence is TGTGCCAGCAGCCCCCGTCCCGGGACAGGGGGCTGGACTGAAGCTTTCTTT. The variable domain in full, with the rest retrieved from reference TRBV9 and TRBJ1-1, is DSGVTQTPKHLITATGQRVTLRCSPRSGDLSVYWYQQSLDQGLQFLIQYYNGEERAKGNILERFSAQQFPDLHSELNLSSLELGDSALYFCASSPRPGTGGWTEAFFGQGTRLTVV.

The V gene is TRBV27, the J gene TRBJ2-7, with 8 bases matching TRBD2. The ends lost 0 bases at V and 3 bases at J; junction bases unmatched: 1. The CDR3 runs to 14 residues. Per the germline V gene, CDR1 is MNHEY and CDR2 is SMNVEV (reference sequence). CDR3 region: CASSLSSGNYEQYF. CDR3 DNA sequence: TGTGCCAGCAGTTTATCTAGCGGGAACTACGAGCAGTACTTC.

The rearrangement joins TRBV11-3 to TRBJ2-1; D not resolved. CDR1 and CDR2 from the germline V gene are SGHNT and YENEEA. V lost 4 bases and J lost 0, with 13 bases in between. The CDR3 has 16 amino acids. CDR3 amino acids: CASSSSAGASYNEQFF. CDR3 DNA sequence: TGTGCCAGCAGCTCTTCGGCCGGAGCCTCCTACAATGAGCAGTTCTTC.

V gene TRBV19 combines with J gene TRBJ2-7, with TRBD1 matching 7 bases. CDR1 is LNHDA, CDR2 SQIVND, per germline (reference sequence). The CDR3 runs to 15 residues. J lost 2 bases, V lost 6 bases, and 10 bases had no gene match. The CDR3 is CASRSTGAPTYEQYF. The CDR3, as DNA: TGTGCCAGTAGAAGTACAGGGGCCCCTACCTACGAGCAGTACTTC. Together with reference TRBV19 and TRBJ2-7, the CDR3 gives the full variable domain: DGGITQSPKYLFRKEGQNVTLSCEQNLNHDAMYWYRQDPGQGLRLIYYSQIVNDFQKGDIAEGYSVSREKKESFPLTVTSAQKNPTAFYLCASRSTGAPTYEQYFGPGTRLTVT.

J is TRBJ2-7 and V is TRBV6-5; TRBD2 aligns across 9 bases. There are 14 residues in the CDR3. The germline gives CDR1 MNHEY, CDR2 SVGAGI. Trimming at V came to 6 bases and at J to 4 bases, leaving 7 bases not matched to a gene. The CDR3 region has the DNA TGTGCCAGCAGCTCGGGACTAGCTGTATACGAGCAGTACTTC. Its protein product is CASSSGLAVYEQYF.

This rearrangement joins TRBV5-1 to TRBJ1-1; D gene ambiguous. The CDR3 is 15 amino acids. Germline V CDR1 and CDR2: SGHRS, YFSETQ. Trimming took off 0 bases at V and 0 bases at J, with 9 bases between the two ends. The DNA for the CDR3 is TGCGCCAGCAGCTTGGTCAGCGGCATGAACACTGAAGCTTTCTTT. This translates into CASSLVSGMNTEAFF.